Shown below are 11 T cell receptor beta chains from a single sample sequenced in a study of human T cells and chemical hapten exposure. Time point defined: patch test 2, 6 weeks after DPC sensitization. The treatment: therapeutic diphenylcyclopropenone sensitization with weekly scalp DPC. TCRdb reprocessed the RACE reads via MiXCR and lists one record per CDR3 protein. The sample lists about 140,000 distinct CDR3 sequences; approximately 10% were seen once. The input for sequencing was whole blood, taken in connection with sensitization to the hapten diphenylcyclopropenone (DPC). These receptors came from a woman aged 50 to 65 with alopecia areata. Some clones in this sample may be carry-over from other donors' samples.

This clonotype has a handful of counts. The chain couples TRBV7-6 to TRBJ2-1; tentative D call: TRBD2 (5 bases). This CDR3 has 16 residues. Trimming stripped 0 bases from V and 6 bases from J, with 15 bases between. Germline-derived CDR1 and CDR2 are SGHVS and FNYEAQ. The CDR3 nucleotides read TGTGCCAGCAGCTTAGCGGGCCGCCAGAGCGGCAATGAGCAGTTCTTC. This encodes CASSLAGRQSGNEQFF.

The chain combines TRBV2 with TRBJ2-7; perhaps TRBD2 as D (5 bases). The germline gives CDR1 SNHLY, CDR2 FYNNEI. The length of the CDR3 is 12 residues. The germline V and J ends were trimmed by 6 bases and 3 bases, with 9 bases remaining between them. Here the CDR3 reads CASRTDFYEQYF. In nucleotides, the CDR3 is TGTGCCAGCAGAACGGACTTCTACGAGCAGTACTTC.

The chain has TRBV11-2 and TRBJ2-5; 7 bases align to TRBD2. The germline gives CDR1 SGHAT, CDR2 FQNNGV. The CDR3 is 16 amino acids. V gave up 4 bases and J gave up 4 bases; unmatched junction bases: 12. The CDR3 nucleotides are TGTGCCAGCAGCTCGAATCGAGGGAGGGCCGGAGAGACCCAGTACTTC. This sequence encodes CASSSNRGRAGETQYF.

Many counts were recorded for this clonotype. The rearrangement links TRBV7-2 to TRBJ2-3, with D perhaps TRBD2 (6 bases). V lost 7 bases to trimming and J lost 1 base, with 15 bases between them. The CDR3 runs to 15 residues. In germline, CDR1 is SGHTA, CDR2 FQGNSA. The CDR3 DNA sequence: TGTGCCAGCAACTCGGAGGGACGTCGCACAGATACGCAGTATTTT. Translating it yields CASNSEGRRTDTQYF. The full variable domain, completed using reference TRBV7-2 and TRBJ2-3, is GAGVSQSPSNKVTEKGKDVELRCDPISGHTALYWYRQSLGQGLEFLIYFQGNSAPDKSGLPSDRFSAERTGGSVSTLTIQRTQQEDSAVYLCASNSEGRRTDTQYFGPGTRLTVL.

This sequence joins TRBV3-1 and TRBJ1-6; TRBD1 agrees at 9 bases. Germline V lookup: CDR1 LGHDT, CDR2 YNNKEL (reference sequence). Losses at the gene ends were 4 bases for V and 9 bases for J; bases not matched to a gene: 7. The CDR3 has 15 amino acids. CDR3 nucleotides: TGTGCCAGCAGCCGAGTAACAGGGGGCATTTCACCCCTCCACTTT. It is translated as CASSRVTGGISPLHF.

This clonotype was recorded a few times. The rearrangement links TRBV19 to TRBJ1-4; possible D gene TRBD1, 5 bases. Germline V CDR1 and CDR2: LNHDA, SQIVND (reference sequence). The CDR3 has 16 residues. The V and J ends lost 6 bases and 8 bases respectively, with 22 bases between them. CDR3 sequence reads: CASRPGTAGRYEKLFF. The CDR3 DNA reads TGTGCCAGTAGGCCTGGGACCGCGGGAAGGTACGAAAAACTGTTTTTT.

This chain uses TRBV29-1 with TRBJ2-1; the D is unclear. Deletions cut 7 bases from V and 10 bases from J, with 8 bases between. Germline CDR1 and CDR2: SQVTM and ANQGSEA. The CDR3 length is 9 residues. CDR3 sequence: CSAHGEQFF. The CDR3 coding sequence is TGCAGCGCCCATGGGGAGCAGTTCTTC.

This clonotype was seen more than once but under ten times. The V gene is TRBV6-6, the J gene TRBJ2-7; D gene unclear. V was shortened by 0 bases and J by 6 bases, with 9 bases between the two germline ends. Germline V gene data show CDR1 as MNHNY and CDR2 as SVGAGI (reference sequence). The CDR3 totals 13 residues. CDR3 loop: CASSYSIQAEQYF. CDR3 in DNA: TGTGCCAGCAGTTACTCGATACAAGCCGAGCAGTACTTC.

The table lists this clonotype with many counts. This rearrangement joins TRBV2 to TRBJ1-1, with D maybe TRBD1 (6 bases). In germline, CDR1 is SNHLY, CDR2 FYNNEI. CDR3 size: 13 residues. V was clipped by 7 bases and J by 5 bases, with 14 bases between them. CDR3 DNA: TGTGCCAGCAAAGGCTTTCAGGGGACTGAAGCTTTCTTT. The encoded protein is CASKGFQGTEAFF.

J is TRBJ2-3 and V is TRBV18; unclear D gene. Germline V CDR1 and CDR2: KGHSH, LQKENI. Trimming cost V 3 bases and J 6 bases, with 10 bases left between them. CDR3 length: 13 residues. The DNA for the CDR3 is TGTGCCAGCTCACCTCTCCTCTACGATACGCAGTATTTT. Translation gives CASSPLLYDTQYF.

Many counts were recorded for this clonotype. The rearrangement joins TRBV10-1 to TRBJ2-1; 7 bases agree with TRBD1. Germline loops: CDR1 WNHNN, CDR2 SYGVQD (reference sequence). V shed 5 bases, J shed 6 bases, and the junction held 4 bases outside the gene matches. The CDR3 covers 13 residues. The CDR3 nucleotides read TGCGCCAGCAGTCATTACAGGGGCAATGAGCAGTTCTTC. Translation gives CASSHYRGNEQFF.